This TCR beta chain was obtained from a study of blood T cells in healthy people across ages. This clonotype occurred a few times. Its antigen remains unknown. Study conclusions and caveats: Both naive CD4+ cell counts and diversity were greater in long-lived donors than in aged donors.

Trimming took 3 bases from V and 4 from J, leaving 15 bases between them. Germline assignment: CDR1 MNHEY and CDR2 SMNVEV (reference sequence). The CDR3 contains 15 residues. Through a sample-barcoded 5' primer and a J-beta primer mix, a second PCR was run for roughly 7 to 11 cycles. TCRdb analysed the 5' RACE reads with MiXCR anew, one entry per CDR3 protein. The table has over 700,000 distinct CDR3 sequences, roughly 25% seen once; the top ten hold 9.4%. These same data were also listed under a study on T cells of mothers and their children. As reported in that work: A primer called M1S, used in the second PCR, added sample barcodes and 2-4 random nucleotides. It was observed that no persistent microchimeric T cell clones could be detected.

Sequencing was done on a sample of blood. The V call is TRBV27, the J call TRBJ2-5; possibly TRBD2 for D (6 bases). The receptor was isolated from a boy aged 5-17 years in good health. The CDR3 loop reads CASSFSGSPGETQYF. CDR3 coding DNA: TGTGCCAGCAGTTTTTCCGGGAGCCCCGGAGAGACCCAGTACTTC.